The source of this T cell receptor beta chain is a study of blood T cell repertoires in COVID-19. Study details: Sample material is recorded as cDNA or gDNA derived from T cells, B-cell-depleted T cells, or PBMCs.

In the study's own analysis: Cell counts per sample came from amplifying reference gene primers. Assay: immunoSEQ multiplex PCR; the TCRdb copy retains only in-frame clones and omits some. The DNA gave D and trimming, while V, J and clone size come from that table. The table has about 360,000 clones, about 86% seen once. It was during active infection that Seattle patients were enrolled and then longitudinally followed. The trim removed 4 bases at V and 4 bases at J, leaving 9 bases unmatched. The CDR3 spans 16 residues. Germline V CDR1 and CDR2: MRHNA, SNTAGT. This TCR came from a woman between 55 and 75 years old with COVID-19, enrolled during active disease. J is TRBJ2-5 and V is TRBV6-4; 10 bases are a match to TRBD1. Sequencing used peripheral blood. CDR3 DNA sequence: TGTGCCAGCAGTGCAATCCCGGGGACAGGGGCAGAGACCCAGTACTTC. Protein sequence: CASSAIPGTGAETQYF.